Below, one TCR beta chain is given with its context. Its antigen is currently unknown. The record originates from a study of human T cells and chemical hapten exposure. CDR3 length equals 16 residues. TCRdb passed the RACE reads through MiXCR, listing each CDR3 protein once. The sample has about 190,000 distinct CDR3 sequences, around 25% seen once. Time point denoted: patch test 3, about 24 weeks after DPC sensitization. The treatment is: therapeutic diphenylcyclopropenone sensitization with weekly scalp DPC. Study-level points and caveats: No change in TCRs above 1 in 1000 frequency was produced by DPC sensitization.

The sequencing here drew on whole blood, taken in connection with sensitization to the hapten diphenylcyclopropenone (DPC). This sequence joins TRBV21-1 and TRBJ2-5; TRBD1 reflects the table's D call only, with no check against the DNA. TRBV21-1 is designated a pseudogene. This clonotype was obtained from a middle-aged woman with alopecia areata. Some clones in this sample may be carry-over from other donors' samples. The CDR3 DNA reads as TGTGCCAGCAAACCTGAGGACAGGGAGGCACAAGAGACCCAGTACTTC. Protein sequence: CASKPEDREAQETQYF.